The present entry profiles one T cell receptor beta chain with its context. Its antigen specificity is not known. The input lacks base qualities; no much larger clone sits a single base away. The germline V gene provides CDR1 SGHRS and CDR2 YFSETQ. From the cysteine up to the phenylalanine, the CDR3 has a length of 12 residues. Kept here is only the CDR3 DNA, which spans 36 bases and is read in frame from base 1. The germline ends are 8 bases apart after V is trimmed by 2 bases and J by 8 bases. The sample belongs to a study of blood T cell repertoires in COVID-19 (dated by TCRdb to 2018 to 2021). A note on the overall study: The collaborator samples originated in the United States, Italy and Spain and spanned the acute and convalescent phases of COVID-19. The material from the prospective study consisted of cDNA or gDNA derived from T cells, B-cell-depleted T cells, or PBMCs. Deeply sampled blood TCRbeta repertoires from subjects exposed to, actively infected with, or recovered from COVID-19 were included in the dataset. The repertoires were made available in a free public database intended to serve as a resource for research on the immune response to SARS-CoV-2. The samples were drawn from the first 160 participants of the ongoing ImmuneRACE study and from some 1,300 subjects provided by 6 global collaborators. Sample metadata almost always included a de-identified subject ID, COVID-19 status, age in years and sex. Where HLA class I and class II types were available, the types were taken from metadata supplied by the sample provider, not from assay-based typing. Overall study results and their limits: Clinical and demographic metadata were provided uncurated, with the amount varying by source and participant.

Each collaborating institution followed its own protocols to collect whole blood in K2EDTA tubes. For TCRbeta analysis, collaborators shipped samples in one of three forms: frozen whole blood, isolated PBMCs, or DNA extracted from either of those sample types. TCRbeta CDR3 regions were amplified from genomic DNA by means of the immunoSEQ Assay, a bias-controlled multiplex PCR. Under the source paper's analysis protocol: Within the assay, amplification of reference gene primers was used to estimate how many nucleated cells each sample contained. To quantify the absolute abundance of each unique TCRbeta CDR3 rearrangement, sequence reads were collapsed and filtered. For each sample, productive Simpson clonality was calculated as the square root of Simpson's diversity index over productive rearrangements. TCRdb carries this immuneACCESS record with in-frame sequences only. Its versions omit some clonotypes, under half of them owing to an unresolved V gene in the studies checked, with the rest unexplained. V, J and clone size reflect that table, while D and trimming were determined from the DNA. The sample contains roughly 80,000 clones, 60% to 80% of them found a single time. The ten largest clones represent 15% to 20% of the sample.

The sample taken for sequencing was peripheral blood. The sequence joins TRBV5-1 to TRBJ2-1; no D segment can be confidently identified. The receptor comes from a man between 70 and 80 years old with active or convalescent COVID-19. This receptor carries the CDR3 CASSFVPDEQFF. The base sequence is TGCGCCAGCAGCTTCGTCCCGGATGAGCAGTTCTTC.